The source of this T cell receptor (beta chain) is a study of T cells in Graves' hyperthyroidism and ophthalmopathy. This CDR3 spans 13 amino acids. The V end was cut by 6 bases, the J end by 7 bases, with 10 bases between. CDR1 LNHDA and CDR2 SQIVND come from the germline V gene (reference sequence). Authors of the study amplified TCR beta CDR3 regions from RNA transcripts. The HTBI set primed first-round TCR CDR3 RT-PCR. TCRdb redid the calling of the multiplex PCR reads with MiXCR, one entry per CDR3 protein. The table has under 30,000 distinct CDR3 sequences, 45% to 50% seen once. By sample fraction, this clonotype is medium-sized.

The source of this sequence is a woman between 40 and 55 years old with Graves' hyperthyroidism that later progressed to Graves' ophthalmopathy. The genes are TRBV19 and TRBJ1-6; unclear D gene. Sequencing was carried out using blood. CDR3 sequence (DNA): TGTGCCAGTAGCATCGCACCAAATTCACCCCTCCACTTT. Amino acids: CASSIAPNSPLHF. Full variable domain (rest looked up from reference TRBV19 and TRBJ1-6): DGGITQSPKYLFRKEGQNVTLSCEQNLNHDAMYWYRQDPGQGLRLIYYSQIVNDFQKGDIAEGYSVSREKKESFPLTVTSAQKNPTAFYLCASSIAPNSPLHFGNGTRLTVT.